Listed below are T cell receptor beta chains from one sample, sequenced in a study of blood T cell repertoires in COVID-19. The table came from immunoSEQ multiplex PCR; TCRdb's copy has only in-frame clones and leaves some out. Here the sample spans about 70,000 clones, around 90% being singletons. Sequenced sample: peripheral blood. The receptors stem from a human donor in a cohort sampled during active COVID-19. Each CDR3 is given with its conserved first and last residue. A D gene is named only where the DNA matches it firmly. Clone size is not always given. Where it is, it says once, few, many or a class for expanded clones.

TRBJ2-7 TRBD1 - TRBV2 15 TGTGCCAGCAGTGAACCGGGACAGATTTCCTACGAGCAGTACTTC CASSEPGQISYEQYF
TRBJ2-7 - - TRBV6-5 13 TGTGCCAGCAGTTACCCCGGCTCCTACGAGCAGTACTTC CASSYPGSYEQYF
TRBJ1-1 - - TRBV11-2 14 TGTGCCAGCAGCTTAGCCGGGGGGAACACTGAAGCTTTCTTT CASSLAGGNTEAFF
TRBJ2-7 TRBD2 once TRBV11-2 15 TGTGCCAGCAGCTTAGTTTACGGGGGAGGGAACGAGCAGTACTTC CASSLVYGGGNEQYF
TRBJ2-1 TRBD2 - TRBV11-1 14 TGTGCCTCTAAGGGTAGCGGGAGCTACAATGAGCAGTTCTTC CASKGSGSYNEQFF
TRBJ1-5 - - TRBV7-2 15 TGTGCCAGCAGCTCTTCGGGAGGGGGCAATCAGCCCCAGCATTTT CASSSSGGGNQPQHF
TRBJ1-1 - - TRBV29-1 12 TGCAGCGTCCCCGGGAGGACTCAGGAAGCTTTCTTT CSVPGRTQEAFF
TRBJ1-5 - - TRBV4-2 15 TGTGCCAGCAGCCAAGACCCGTCCCGCAATCAGCCCCAGCATTTT CASSQDPSRNQPQHF
TRBJ1-2 - - TRBV5-1 13 TGCGCCAGCAGCTTGGACAGGGCCTATGGCTACACCTTC CASSLDRAYGYTF
TRBJ1-2 - - TRBV6-5 12 TGTGCCAGCAGACAGGGTTTTTATGGCTACACCTTC CASRQGFYGYTF
TRBJ1-2 TRBD1 - TRBV6-5 15 TGTGCCTCCCGGGGGGGGACAGGGGCAAACTATGGCTACACCTTC CASRGGTGANYGYTF
TRBJ2-1 TRBD1 - TRBV5-5 15 TGTGCCAGCACCCGACAGGGGGCTTTGTACAATGAGCAGTTCTTC CASTRQGALYNEQFF
TRBJ2-7 - - TRBV2 13 TGTGCCAGCAGGCGGGACAGCTCCTACGAGCAGTACTTC CASRRDSSYEQYF
TRBJ1-1 - - TRBV10-3 13 TGTGCCATCAGGGTCAGAACGAACACTGAAGCTTTCTTT CAIRVRTNTEAFF
TRBJ2-5 TRBD2 - TRBV14 15 TGTGCCAGCAGCCTTGGGACTAGCGGGCAAGAGACCCAGTACTTC CASSLGTSGQETQYF
TRBJ1-6 - few TRBV30 14 TGTGCCTGGAGTAGGGGGGGGAATAATTCACCCCTCCACTTT CAWSRGGNNSPLHF
TRBJ2-7 - - TRBV19 14 TGTGCCAGTAGTACCAGGACAGCCTCCTACGAGCAGTACTTC CASSTRTASYEQYF
TRBJ2-7 TRBD2 few TRBV4-1 14 TGCGCCAGCAGCCCAGTGGGGGGGGCCTACGAGCAGTACTTC CASSPVGGAYEQYF
TRBJ2-7 TRBD1 - TRBV11-2 15 TGTGCCAGCAGACATACAGGGGGAACTATCTACGAGCAGTACTTC CASRHTGGTIYEQYF
TRBJ2-6 - - TRBV5-1 18 TGCGCCAGCAGCTTGGGACAGCTACCCAATTCTGGGGCCAACGTCCTGACTTTC CASSLGQLPNSGANVLTF
TRBJ2-2 - - TRBV3-1/TRBV3-2 14 TGTGCCAGCAAGACAGTTCCGAACACCGGGGAGCTGTTTTTT CASKTVPNTGELFF
TRBJ1-2 - - TRBV6-1 15 TGTGCCAGCAGTGAAGCGCTAGGAGGGGCCTATGGCTACACCTTC CASSEALGGAYGYTF
TRBJ2-3 - - TRBV27 15 TGTGCCAGCAGTTTTTTTGGGGGGAAGAAAGATACGCAGTATTTT CASSFFGGKKDTQYF
TRBJ2-7 TRBD1 - TRBV27 14 TGTGCCAGCAGCTCATCAGGGGGTACGTACGAGCAGTACTTC CASSSSGGTYEQYF
TRBJ1-1 TRBD1 - TRBV5-6 12 TGTGCCAGCAGCTTCGCAGGGGGCGAAGCTTTCTTT CASSFAGGEAFF
TRBJ2-1 TRBD1 - TRBV25-1 14 TGTGCCAGCAGCGAAGACAGGGCCAGGGATGAGCAGTTCTTC CASSEDRARDEQFF
TRBJ2-7 TRBD2 - TRBV19 13 TGTGCCAGTAGTATAACTAGCGGAGACGAGCAGTACTTC CASSITSGDEQYF
TRBJ2-3 - once TRBV19 13 TGTGCCAGTAGTATGCTAGGATCAGATACGCAGTATTTT CASSMLGSDTQYF
TRBJ1-2 - once TRBV6-1 15 TGTGCCAGCAGTGACAGGGGAAGGGGCTACTATGGCTACACCTTC CASSDRGRGYYGYTF
TRBJ2-7 - - TRBV27 13 TGTGCCAGCAGACTACTGATATCCTACGAGCAGTACTTC CASRLLISYEQYF
TRBJ2-1 TRBD2 - TRBV30 15 TGTGCCTGGAGTGTACTTAGCGGGGCCTACAATGAGCAGTTCTTC CAWSVLSGAYNEQFF
TRBJ1-2 TRBD1 - TRBV9 14 TGTGCCAGCAGCGGACAAGGGACAGTCGGAGGCTACACCTTC CASSGQGTVGGYTF
TRBJ2-1 TRBD1 - TRBV19 14 TGTGCCAGCTTCCCCGGGACAGGGAACAATGAGCAGTTCTTC CASFPGTGNNEQFF
TRBJ1-4 - - TRBV4-3 15 TGCGCCAGCAGCCTAGAGGACAGCTTTAATGAAAAACTGTTTTTT CASSLEDSFNEKLFF
TRBJ1-1 - few TRBV28 14 TGTGCCAGCAGTTCCGGGGGGCTCGGGACTGAAGCTTTCTTT CASSSGGLGTEAFF
TRBJ2-7 - - TRBV7-9 17 TGTGCCAGCAGCCCCCCCCAGGCGGGGTCCATTGCCTACGAGCAGTACTTC CASSPPQAGSIAYEQYF
TRBJ1-1 - - TRBV18 14 TGTGCCAGCTCACCGGGACTCCAGAACACTGAAGCTTTCTTT CASSPGLQNTEAFF
TRBJ2-7 TRBD1 - TRBV2 13 TGTGCCAGCAGCCGGGACAGGCGTTACGAGCAGTACTTC CASSRDRRYEQYF
TRBJ1-6 - - TRBV9 14 TGTGCCAGCAGCGTAGGGGGCAAGATGAGACCCCTCCACTTT CASSVGGKMRPLHF
TRBJ1-1 - - TRBV11-2 13 TGTGCCAGCAGCCCCTACCCGGTCACTGAAGCTTTCTTT CASSPYPVTEAFF
TRBJ1-1 - - TRBV6-1 14 TGTGCCAGCAGTGAACTGGGGGACTACACTGAAGCTTTCTTT CASSELGDYTEAFF
TRBJ1-6 - - TRBV30 14 TGTGCCTGGAGTAGTGGGACTGGACGATCACCCCTCCACTTT CAWSSGTGRSPLHF
TRBJ1-3 - - TRBV9 16 TGTGCCAGCAGCGCTACGGGACAATACTCTGGAAACACCATATATTTT CASSATGQYSGNTIYF
TRBJ2-7 - - TRBV28 12 TGTGCCAGCATGACGGGGGTGCTTGAGCAGTACTTC CASMTGVLEQYF
TRBJ1-4 TRBD1 - TRBV19 17 TGTGCCAGTAGTACCCGTGACAGGGCCCGCCGCGGTGAAAAACTGTTTTTT CASSTRDRARRGEKLFF
TRBJ2-5 TRBD1 once TRBV5-1 15 TGCGCCAGCAGCTTGGGACAGGGGTACCAAGAGACCCAGTACTTC CASSLGQGYQETQYF
TRBJ1-5 - - TRBV6-6 14 TGTGCCAGCAGTCCACTCGGACAGCATCAGCCCCAGCATTTT CASSPLGQHQPQHF
TRBJ2-3 - few TRBV4-1 13 TGCGCCAGCAGCCAGGCCACCACAGATACGCAGTATTTT CASSQATTDTQYF
TRBJ2-5 - - TRBV5-1 14 TGCGCCAGCAGCTTTCCTTCTGGCCCAGAGACCCAGTACTTC CASSFPSGPETQYF
TRBJ2-5 - - TRBV28 13 TGTGCCAGCAGTTTAACAGGGTCGGAGACCCAGTACTTC CASSLTGSETQYF
TRBJ1-1 - - TRBV27 13 TGTGCCAGCAGTCCCCGCGAGAGTGCCAAAGCTTTCTTT CASSPRESAKAFF
TRBJ1-6 - - TRBV19 13 TGTGCCAGTAGACAGGGATCAAATTCACCCCTCCACTTT CASRQGSNSPLHF
TRBJ2-7 - - TRBV6-5 16 TGTGCCAGCAGTTACTACAGGCCACAGGGAGGGGTTCAGCAGTACTTC CASSYYRPQGGVQQYF
TRBJ1-1 - few TRBV10-3 12 TGTGCCATCAGTGACACTACAGGGGAAGCTTTCTTT CAISDTTGEAFF
TRBJ2-3 - - TRBV13 16 TGTGCCAGCAGACTGAACGGGTGGAAAGACACAGATACGCAGTATTTT CASRLNGWKDTDTQYF
TRBJ1-2 - - TRBV29-1 14 TGCAGCGTTTGGACCCTGGAGGAGTTTTATGGCTACACCTTC CSVWTLEEFYGYTF
TRBJ1-2 TRBD1 - TRBV18 15 TGTGCCAGCTCACCCGTCGGACAGGGGAACTATGGCTACACCTTC CASSPVGQGNYGYTF
TRBJ2-5 - - TRBV29-1 12 TGCAGCGTTGTTCAGGTCCAAGAGACCCAGTACTTC CSVVQVQETQYF